The subject of this entry is one TCR beta chain. Germline loops: CDR1 MGHRA, CDR2 YSYEKL. The length of the CDR3 is 16 residues. V shed 4 bases, J shed 7 bases, and the junction held 12 bases outside the gene matches. The data are from a study of cytomegalovirus exposure and HLA in healthy donors. For the study at large: In a previous analysis, some 120 million unique TCR beta sequences were found from 150 million to 200 million T cells.

The PCR made use of 60 Vbeta and 13 Jbeta primers. The assay was immunoSEQ multiplex PCR, and TCRdb's table has in-frame clones only and misses some. The sample's table shows around 70,000 clones. The genes are TRBV4-1 and TRBJ1-5, with TRBD1 matching 8 bases. The TCR sequence derives from a middle-aged man in good health and CMV-seronegative. Input material: PBMCs. The CDR3 region is CASSPTTGGRGQPQHF. CDR3 DNA: TGCGCCAGCAGCCCGACCACAGGGGGACGAGGGCAGCCCCAGCATTTT.